A selection of T cell receptor beta chains follows, all from one sample in a study of blood T cell repertoires in COVID-19. Profiling relied on immunoSEQ multiplex PCR, and the TCRdb table lists in-frame clones only, not all of them. Among under 200,000 clones listed, 88% were seen once. Sequences were obtained from peripheral blood. These receptors all stem from a man in his forties with active or convalescent COVID-19. CDR3s include the opening cysteine and the closing phenylalanine or tryptophan. Fields, in order: D gene, clone size, V gene, J gene, CDR3 DNA, CDR3 protein. D genes are given only for firm matches. Some rows mark clone size as missing; the rest say once, few, many or name a class of expanded clone.

.,.,TRBV28,TRBJ1-6,TGTGCCAGCAGTTTGAACTCTGTTGTTCACCCCCTCCACTTT,CASSLNSVVHPLHF
TRBD2,.,TRBV4-1,TRBJ2-1,TGCGCCAGCAGCCAAGATCTGACGTCTAGCGGCTTCACATTAGGTGAGCAGTTCTTC,CASSQDLTSSGFTLGEQFF
.,.,TRBV2,TRBJ1-1,TGTGCCAGCAGTGTTGTGGCGAACACTGAAGCTTTCTTT,CASSVVANTEAFF
TRBD1,.,TRBV5-6,TRBJ1-1,TGTGCCAGCAGCTCCGGGACAGGGAAATGGAACACTGAAGCTTTCTTT,CASSSGTGKWNTEAFF
.,once,TRBV5-1,TRBJ2-7,TGCGCCAGCAGCTTGTATGTATACGAGCAGTACTTC,CASSLYVYEQYF
TRBD2,.,TRBV18,TRBJ2-7,TGTGCCAGCTCATCAGTTGCGACTAGCGGAACCTTCTACGAGCAGTACTTC,CASSSVATSGTFYEQYF
TRBD2,many,TRBV27,TRBJ2-3,TGTGCCAGCAGTTTATTAGGGAGGGCAGATACGCAGTATTTT,CASSLLGRADTQYF
.,.,TRBV30,TRBJ1-1,TGTGCCTGGAGTGTTGGGCCCATGACGGCTTTCTTT,CAWSVGPMTAFF
.,.,TRBV15,TRBJ1-2,TGTGCCACCAGCAGAGATTACCAGGGCTTACGCTATGGCTACACCTTC,CATSRDYQGLRYGYTF
.,once,TRBV28,TRBJ1-5,TGTGCCAGCAGTGGGACACTTAATCAGCCCCAGCATTTT,CASSGTLNQPQHF
TRBD2,.,TRBV5-1,TRBJ2-1,TGCGCCAGCAGCTTGGTTGTTAGCGGGGGATACAATGAGCAGTTCTTC,CASSLVVSGGYNEQFF
TRBD2,once,TRBV19,TRBJ2-5,TGTGCCAGTTCAACTAGCGGGGGGACCCAAGAGACCCAGTACTTC,CASSTSGGTQETQYF
TRBD1,.,TRBV24-1,TRBJ1-5,TGTGCCACCAGTGACCCGACAGGGGATAGCAATCAGCCCCAGCATTTT,CATSDPTGDSNQPQHF
TRBD1,.,TRBV28,TRBJ2-2,TGTGCCAGCAGTTTAACAGGGGGCTCCTTTAAGTTTAGCGGGGAGCTGTTTTTT,CASSLTGGSFKFSGELFF
.,.,TRBV2,TRBJ2-7,TGTGCCAGCAGTGAAGCCCGGGGATGGTCCTACGAGCAGTACTTC,CASSEARGWSYEQYF
TRBD1,once,TRBV6-5,TRBJ2-4,TGTGCCAGTGCTCAGGGGGAATTAGCCAAAAACATTCAGTACTTC,CASAQGELAKNIQYF
TRBD1,.,TRBV7-8,TRBJ1-3,TGTGCCAGCAGCCAGACAGGGGTCACCATATATTTT,CASSQTGVTIYF
TRBD2,.,TRBV19,TRBJ2-1,TGTGCCAGTAGTATTGAAGGGACTAGCGTTTTCAATGAGCAGTTCTTC,CASSIEGTSVFNEQFF
.,.,TRBV18,TRBJ2-1,TGTGCCAGCTCACCACCCTCCCTAGCGAACTCCTACAATGAGCAGTTCTTC,CASSPPSLANSYNEQFF
TRBD1,.,TRBV18,TRBJ2-3,TGTGCCAGCTCTCCTACAGGGGCAGGCACAGATACGCAGTATTTT,CASSPTGAGTDTQYF
.,.,TRBV5-1,TRBJ1-1,TGCGCCAGCAGCGATAACCCCAGACAGTCGATGAACACTGAAGCTTTCTTT,CASSDNPRQSMNTEAFF
TRBD2,.,TRBV11-2,TRBJ2-1,TGTGCCAGCAGCTTAGATACTAGCGGGAGAAATGAGCAGTTCTTC,CASSLDTSGRNEQFF
.,.,TRBV11-2,TRBJ2-4,TGTGCCAGCAGCCGCGGGGAAGCGAATCTAGCCAAAAACATTCAGTACTTC,CASSRGEANLAKNIQYF
.,.,TRBV9,TRBJ2-7,TGTGCCAGCAGCGTAGGGGCAGAGCCCTACGAGCAGTACTTC,CASSVGAEPYEQYF
.,.,TRBV10-3,TRBJ1-4,TGTGCCATCAGTGAGCCCCCGCAGGTGTTACTTACGACGGATGAAAAACTGTTTTTT,CAISEPPQVLLTTDEKLFF
TRBD2,.,TRBV3-1/TRBV3-2,TRBJ2-1,TGTGCCAGCAGCCTAGCGGGAGGGAGCTCCTACAATGAGCAGTTCTTC,CASSLAGGSSYNEQFF
TRBD1,.,TRBV6-4,TRBJ2-1,TGTGCCAGCAGCCCCCTTGGGGACAGGGGTGAAAATGAGCAGTTCTTC,CASSPLGDRGENEQFF
TRBD1,once,TRBV29-1,TRBJ2-7,TGCAGCGTTGAAGAGAGGGACAGGGTAGCCGAGCAGTACTTC,CSVEERDRVAEQYF
.,.,TRBV10-3,TRBJ1-1,TGTGCCATCAGTGAAGCGAAGGCGGGGTTGAACACTGAAGCTTTCTTT,CAISEAKAGLNTEAFF
TRBD1,once,TRBV6-5,TRBJ1-1,TGTGCCAGCACCCGACAGGGTGACACTGAAGCTTTCTTT,CASTRQGDTEAFF
TRBD1,.,TRBV6-4,TRBJ2-1,TGTGCCAGCAGTATAACGACAGGGGTGAATGAGCAGTTCTTC,CASSITTGVNEQFF
TRBD1,.,TRBV7-2,TRBJ1-5,TGTGCCAGCAGCTTAGCCGGGACAGGGAGCCGGCAGCCCCAGCATTTT,CASSLAGTGSRQPQHF
TRBD1,few,TRBV2,TRBJ2-2,TGTGCCAGCAGTGAGATCGGACAGGGGGCTCCCGGGGAGCTGTTTTTT,CASSEIGQGAPGELFF
.,.,TRBV28,TRBJ1-4,TGTGCCAGCCTAGACGGAGACAGTGAAAAACTGTTTTTT,CASLDGDSEKLFF
TRBD1,once,TRBV5-1,TRBJ2-3,TGCGCCAGCAGCTGGGGACAGGGAACAGATACGCAGTATTTT,CASSWGQGTDTQYF
TRBD1,.,TRBV5-1,TRBJ1-2,TGCGCCAGCAGCCGAAGGGACAGGGACTTCTCTAACTATGGCTACACCTTC,CASSRRDRDFSNYGYTF
TRBD1,.,TRBV9,TRBJ2-3,TGTGCCAGCAGCGGACGACAGGGGCCAGATACGCAGTATTTT,CASSGRQGPDTQYF
.,few,TRBV4-2,TRBJ1-4,TGTGCCAGCAGCCAAGATAGCCAGAGGCTTGAAAAACTGTTTTTT,CASSQDSQRLEKLFF
.,.,TRBV7-2,TRBJ1-1,TGTGCCACCCTGTCCTCTCCTGTCAGAACTATGAACACTGAAGCTTTCTTT,CATLSSPVRTMNTEAFF
.,.,TRBV6-5,TRBJ1-2,TGTGCCAGCAACAGGGATGCTAACTATGGCTACACCTTC,CASNRDANYGYTF
TRBD1,.,TRBV19,TRBJ1-6,TGTGCCAGTAGTATAAAGGTAGGGGGCTCACCCCTCCACTTT,CASSIKVGGSPLHF
.,.,TRBV12-3/TRBV12-4,TRBJ2-7,TGTGCCAGCGGGCTAAGAGCTTACGAGCAGTACTTC,CASGLRAYEQYF
.,.,TRBV7-2,TRBJ2-7,TGTGCCAGCAGCTTATACTCCGGACAGACCTACGAGCAGTACTTC,CASSLYSGQTYEQYF
TRBD2,.,TRBV7-2,TRBJ2-3,TGTGCCAGCAGCTTAGGTCTAGCGGGCACAGATACGCAGTATTTT,CASSLGLAGTDTQYF
.,.,TRBV7-7,TRBJ1-5,TGTGCCAGCAGCCAGGACAGAAATCAGCCCCAGCATTTT,CASSQDRNQPQHF
.,once,TRBV10-3,TRBJ1-6,TGTGCCATCAGTGAGAACAGGCAGAATTCACCCCTCCACTTT,CAISENRQNSPLHF
.,.,TRBV4-3,TRBJ2-1,TGCGCCAGCAGCCAACGGGAGCATGAGCAGTTCTTC,CASSQREHEQFF
.,.,TRBV6-1,TRBJ1-5,TGTGCCAGCAGTGAAGCCAGGAATCAGCCCCAGCATTTT,CASSEARNQPQHF
TRBD1,.,TRBV30,TRBJ1-4,TGTGCCTGGAGTGTACGGTTGGGTCAGGGGGGTGAAAAACTGTTTTTT,CAWSVRLGQGGEKLFF
TRBD1,.,TRBV27,TRBJ1-2,TGTGCCAGCAGTTCCCTTAGGGGGCGCGTCTATGGCTACACCTTC,CASSSLRGRVYGYTF
TRBD2,.,TRBV7-6,TRBJ2-7,TGTGCCAGCAGCTCAGTCAATAGCGGGAGTTTCTACGAGCAGTACTTC,CASSSVNSGSFYEQYF
.,.,TRBV30,TRBJ1-1,TGTGCCTGGAGAACTCAAAACACTGAAGCTTTCTTT,CAWRTQNTEAFF
TRBD1,.,TRBV2,TRBJ1-6,TGTGCCAGCAGAAGACAGGGGCTGAGCTCCTATAATTCACCCCTCCACTTT,CASRRQGLSSYNSPLHF
TRBD1,.,TRBV24-1,TRBJ1-2,TGTGCCACCAGTGGAAGGGGGCGCCGGAATAACTATGGCTACACCTTC,CATSGRGRRNNYGYTF
TRBD1,.,TRBV7-2,TRBJ1-6,TGTGCCAGCAGCTTATCCTTGGACAGGGGGGGGTCACCCCTCCACTTT,CASSLSLDRGGSPLHF
.,.,TRBV3-1/TRBV3-2,TRBJ1-2,TGTGCCAGCAGCCAAGCGGGTCAGGGGAATGGCTACACCTTC,CASSQAGQGNGYTF
TRBD2,medium-sized,TRBV4-2,TRBJ2-2,TGTGCCAGCAGCCCGGGGACTAGCGGTTGGGAGGCCGGGGAGCTGTTTTTT,CASSPGTSGWEAGELFF
.,.,TRBV11-3,TRBJ2-3,TGTGCCAGCAGCTCCTCTAGCCCTACGCAGTATTTT,CASSSSSPTQYF
.,.,TRBV4-3,TRBJ1-2,TGCGCCAGCAGCCAAGCCAGGGGCGACTATGGCTACACCTTC,CASSQARGDYGYTF
TRBD2,.,TRBV3-1/TRBV3-2,TRBJ2-7,TGTGCCAGCAGCGGAGGGACTAGCGGGTACGCCGAGCAGTACTTC,CASSGGTSGYAEQYF